This TCR beta chain was identified during a study of OX40 agonist ivuxolimab in advanced cancers. Libraries were prepared by immunoSEQ multiplex PCR; TCRdb keeps only in-frame clonotypes and omits some of them. The table includes tens of thousands of clones, roughly 90% detected once. With regard to this clone: What it binds is unknown.

The CDR3 sequence is 15 residues long. The V end lost 3 bases, the J end lost 0 bases, and 6 bases lay between the germline ends. Germline V gene data show CDR1 as SGHTA and CDR2 as FQGTGA. Study-wide findings and caveats: Normalized T-cell clonal expansion was also low in some nonresponders.

Sample: CD4+ or CD8+ T cells sorted from blood, taken in a trial of the OX40 agonist ivuxolimab. The chain employs TRBV7-3 and TRBJ1-6; D may be TRBD1 (6 bases). The TCR was taken from an adult with an advanced solid tumor such as melanoma, head and neck, liver or kidney cancer. CDR3 sequence reads: CASSFRGSYNSPLHF. CDR3 sequence (DNA): TGTGCCAGCAGCTTCAGGGGCTCCTATAATTCACCCCTCCACTTT.